This note documents a single T cell receptor beta chain sequence. The CDR3 is 15 amino acids. Germline V gene data show CDR1 as SGHRS and CDR2 as YFSETQ. Trimming cost V 7 bases and J 3 bases; bases outside gene matches: 11. This entry belongs to a study of CD8 T cells in ankylosing spondylitis. Construction of TCR beta libraries was performed using quantitative 5'-RACE with molecular barcodes. TCRdb called the 5' RACE reads again in MiXCR, with one record for every CDR3 protein. This sample yields approximately 220,000 distinct CDR3 sequences, of which more than 25% are seen a single time; about 6.2% belongs to the top ten.

The specimen was blood, either unsorted or a sorted T cell fraction (not recorded which). The TCR sequence derives from a male donor with ankylosing spondylitis or in good health (not recorded which). The chain recombines TRBV5-1 with TRBJ2-3, with 7 positions matching TRBD2. CDR3 in DNA: TGCGCCAGCGCGCGCCAGCGGGACGGTACAGATACGCAGTATTTT. Protein: CASARQRDGTDTQYF.